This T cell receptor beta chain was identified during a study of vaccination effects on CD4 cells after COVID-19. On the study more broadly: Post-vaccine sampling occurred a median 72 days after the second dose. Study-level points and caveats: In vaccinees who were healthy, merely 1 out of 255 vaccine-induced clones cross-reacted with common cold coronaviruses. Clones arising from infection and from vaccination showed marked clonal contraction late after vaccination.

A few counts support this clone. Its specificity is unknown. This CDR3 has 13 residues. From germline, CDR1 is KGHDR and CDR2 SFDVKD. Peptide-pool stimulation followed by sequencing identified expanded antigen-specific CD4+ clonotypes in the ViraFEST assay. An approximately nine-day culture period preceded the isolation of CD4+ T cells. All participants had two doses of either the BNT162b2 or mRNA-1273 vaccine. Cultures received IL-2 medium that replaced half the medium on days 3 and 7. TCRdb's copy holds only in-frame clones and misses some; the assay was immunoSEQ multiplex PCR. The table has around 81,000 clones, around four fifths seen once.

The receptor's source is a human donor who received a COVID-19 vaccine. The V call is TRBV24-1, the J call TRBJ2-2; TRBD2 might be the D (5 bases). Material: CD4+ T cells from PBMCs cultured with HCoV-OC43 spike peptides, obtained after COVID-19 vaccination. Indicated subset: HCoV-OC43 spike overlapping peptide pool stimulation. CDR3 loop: CAVRGANTGELFF. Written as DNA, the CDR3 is TGTGCGGTTCGGGGAGCGAACACCGGGGAGCTGTTTTTT.